This TCR beta chain was obtained from a study of cytomegalovirus exposure and HLA in healthy donors. Study results and caveats: Analysis was carried out at a later point, and it linked a missense DCLRE1C variant to TCR beta V- and J-gene trimming.

The primer mix had 60 Vbeta and 13 Jbeta primers. Clones were read by immunoSEQ multiplex PCR, and TCRdb kept only the in-frame ones, dropping some. Here the sample spans about 120,000 clones, roughly four fifths being singletons. As concerns this clone: Its antigen is not identified.

The CDR3 has 15 amino acids. The germline CDR1 and CDR2 sequences are SGHAT and FQNNGV. Trimming stripped 5 bases from V and 5 bases from J, with 18 bases between. Sequencing input: PBMCs. The clonotype comes from a man in his forties in good health and CMV-seronegative. The chain combines TRBV11-2 with TRBJ1-1; no definite D call. The CDR3 is CASSRGVGVRTEAFF. DNA for the CDR3: TGTGCCAGCAGCCGCGGTGTCGGGGTAAGGACTGAAGCTTTCTTT. The full variable domain, in which reference TRBV11-2 and TRBJ1-1 provide the parts outside the CDR3, is EAGVAQSPRYKIIEKRQSVAFWCNPISGHATLYWYQQILGQGPKLLIQFQNNGVVDDSQLPKDRFSAERLKGVDSTLKIQPAKLEDSAVYLCASSRGVGVRTEAFFGQGTRLTVV.